In its sample, the clone carrying this TCR beta chain was seen a few times. The target antigen is unknown. The data originate from a study of cytomegalovirus exposure and HLA in healthy donors. Points from the study as a whole: HLA allele associations emerged for 17,000 or so TCR beta sequences in a later analysis, at 0.05 false discovery rate.

There are 13 residues in the CDR3. The germline gives CDR1 KGHSH, CDR2 LQKENI. PCR primers comprised 60 Vbeta and 13 Jbeta primers. Profiled with immunoSEQ multiplex PCR; TCRdb holds only in-frame clones, not every one. The table shows some 200,000 clones, with 75% to 90% occurring only once. This TCR derives from a woman in her late teens or twenties in good health and CMV-seronegative. This chain joins TRBV18 and TRBJ2-5; 8 bases fit TRBD1. The DNA matches TRBJ2-7 better at its end, which makes the J call doubtful. The sample comprised PBMCs. CDR3 nucleotides: TGTGCCAGCTCACCCGACAGGGGCGGCGAGCAGTACTTC. Protein product: CASSPDRGGEQYF.